This TCR beta chain was profiled in a study of blood T cells in healthy people across ages. The CDR3 sequence is 14 residues long. V was trimmed by 5 bases and J by 2 bases, leaving 15 bases between them. CDR1 and CDR2 (germline): DFQATT, SNEGSKA (reference sequence). A J-beta primer mix and a sample-barcoded 5' primer were used in a second PCR of roughly 6 to 12 cycles. TCRdb redid the calling of the 5' RACE reads with MiXCR, one entry per CDR3 protein. The sample includes about 770,000 distinct CDR3 sequences, around 42% of them seen just once. This clonotype appeared many times. This TCR came from a man aged 55 to 69 in good health. Specimen: blood. The chain joins TRBV20-1 to TRBJ1-1; D not certain. The DNA for the CDR3 is TGCAGTGCTTACTACCGGGGTTTTAACACTGAAGCTTTCTTT. Translated, it gives CSAYYRGFNTEAFF.